The next 27 T cell receptor beta chains were all read from a single sample in a study of cytomegalovirus exposure and HLA in healthy donors. Primers included in the PCR were 60 Vbeta and 13 Jbeta primers. Some clones are missing from TCRdb's copy, which holds only in-frame ones; the method was immunoSEQ multiplex PCR. The table lists 150,000 to 200,000 clones, 70% to 90% of them singletons, with over 1.5% in the top ten. Sequenced: PBMCs. All receptors come from a woman younger than 30 in good health and CMV-seronegative.

The chain couples TRBV5-4 to TRBJ2-5; the match to TRBD2 covers 15 bases. CDR3 length: 19 residues. Trimming removed 3 bases from V and 5 bases from J; junction bases left unmatched: 14. CDR1 and CDR2 (germline): SGHNT, YYREEE (reference sequence). The CDR3, as DNA: TGTGCCAGCAGCTCCCGCCGGACTAGCGGGGGGGGCTCCTGGGAGACCCAGTACTTC. This translates into CASSSRRTSGGGSWETQYF.

The rearrangement joins TRBV19 to TRBJ1-1, with 8 nucleotides matching TRBD1. The CDR3 loop spans 14 amino acids. V trimming: 5 bases; J trimming: 5 bases; junction bases outside the gene matches: 7. Germline-derived CDR1 and CDR2 are LNHDA and SQIVND (reference sequence). The CDR3 DNA reads TGTGCCAGTAGTGCTGAAGGGACAGGAACTGAAGCTTTCTTT. As protein: CASSAEGTGTEAFF.

The CDR3 loop reads CASSGSPAGGPTDTQYF. The DNA for the CDR3 is TGTGCCAGCAGCGGAAGCCCTGCGGGGGGGCCGACAGATACGCAGTATTTT. The chain links TRBV21-1 to TRBJ2-3; the table's D call of TRBD2 was not tested on the DNA. TRBV21-1 is flagged as a pseudogene. This CDR3 has 17 residues.

The genes are TRBV6-1 and TRBJ1-1; 7 bases line up with TRBD1. The ends lost 11 bases at V and 4 bases at J; junction bases unmatched: 7. CDR1 and CDR2 from the germline V gene are MNHNS and SASEGT. The CDR3 extends over 12 amino acids. CDR3 in DNA: TGTGCCGTCAACAGGGGAAGCACTGAAGCTTTCTTT. It specifies CAVNRGSTEAFF.

This clone turned up a few times. J is TRBJ2-1 and V is TRBV28; 7 bases fit TRBD2. Trimming cost V 7 bases and J 4 bases; bases outside gene matches: 10. The CDR3 runs to 15 residues. From germline, CDR1 is MDHEN and CDR2 SYDVKM. In DNA form, the CDR3 reads TGTGCCAGCACACGTGCGGGGGATTTTTACAATGAGCAGTTCTTC. Its protein is CASTRAGDFYNEQFF.

The gene calls are TRBV28 and TRBJ2-7, with 8 bases aligning to TRBD1. CDR3 length: 15 amino acids. The germline CDR1 and CDR2 sequences are MDHEN and SYDVKM. J gave up 3 bases and V 3 bases, and 7 bases lay outside the gene matches. The chain's CDR3 is CASSFADRVHYEQYF. Written as DNA, the CDR3 is TGTGCCAGCAGTTTCGCGGACAGGGTGCACTACGAGCAGTACTTC.

This chain connects TRBV19 to TRBJ2-7, with 8 bases matching TRBD2. The CDR3 is 14 residues long. V shed 4 bases, J shed 7 bases, and the junction held 9 bases outside the gene matches. Germline V gene sequence: CDR1 LNHDA, CDR2 SQIVND (reference sequence). CDR3 residues: CASSTSGGSREQYF. In DNA form, the CDR3 reads TGTGCCAGTAGTACGAGCGGGGGTTCGCGGGAGCAGTACTTC.

The chain recombines TRBV7-9 with TRBJ1-2, with D perhaps TRBD1 (6 bases). Germline V gene lookup returns CDR1 SEHNR and CDR2 FQNEAQ (reference sequence). CDR3 length: 16 residues. V lost 3 bases to trimming and J lost 2 bases, with 16 bases between them. This CDR3 reads CASSLRTGPPNYGYTF. Here the CDR3 DNA reads TGTGCCAGCAGCTTGAGAACAGGGCCCCCAAACTATGGCTACACCTTC. The entire variable domain, with the rest obtained from reference TRBV7-9 and TRBJ1-2, is as follows: DTGVSQNPRHKITKRGQNVTFRCDPISEHNRLYWYRQTLGQGPEFLTYFQNEAQLEKSRLLSDRFSAERPKGSFSTLEIQRTEQGDSAMYLCASSLRTGPPNYGYTFGSGTRLTVV.

The rearrangement links TRBV10-3 to TRBJ1-5; a weak D match, TRBD1 (5 bases). The germline gives CDR1 ENHRY, CDR2 SYGVKD. The CDR3 loop spans 16 amino acids. V was clipped by 3 bases and J by 0 bases, with 12 bases between them. The CDR3 region is CAISDGGGYSNQPQHF. The CDR3 DNA sequence: TGTGCCATCAGTGACGGGGGGGGTTATAGCAATCAGCCCCAGCATTTT.

The CDR3 nucleotides are TGTGCCAGCAGTGAAGTTACAGGGGATAATGAAAAACTGTTTTTT. Translation gives CASSEVTGDNEKLFF. The chain employs TRBV6-1 and TRBJ1-4, with 7 positions matching TRBD1. The CDR3 length is 15 residues. CDR1 is MNHNS and CDR2 is SASEGT in the germline V gene. With V trimmed by 1 base and J by 4 bases, 3 bases remained unmatched.

The chain recombines TRBV12-5 with TRBJ2-2; the D gene is possibly TRBD2 (5 bases). Germline V gene sequence: CDR1 LGHNT, CDR2 FRNRAP. Trimming removed 2 bases from V and 3 bases from J, with 16 bases in between. The CDR3 runs to 17 residues. The CDR3 is CASGLPRGSSDTGELFF. CDR3 nucleotides: TGTGCTAGTGGTTTGCCCCGAGGGAGCTCCGACACCGGGGAGCTGTTTTTT.

The chain has TRBV15 and TRBJ1-2, with 7 nucleotides matching TRBD1. The V and J ends lost 5 bases and 4 bases, in that order; junction bases with no gene match: 10. This CDR3 is 15 amino acids long. CDR1 and CDR2 from the germline V gene are LNHNV and YYDKDF (reference sequence). The CDR3 DNA sequence: TGTGCCACCAGCGACAAACCACAGGGGATCTATGGCTACACCTTC. Amino acids: CATSDKPQGIYGYTF. The full variable domain, its missing parts supplied by reference TRBV15 and TRBJ1-2, is DAMVIQNPRYQVTQFGKPVTLSCSQTLNHNVMYWYQQKSSQAPKLLFHYYDKDFNNEADTPDNFQSRRPNTSFCFLDIRSPGLGDTAMYLCATSDKPQGIYGYTFGSGTRLTVV.

The sample holds a few counts of this clone. The chain recombines TRBV6-1 with TRBJ2-7, with 10 bases fitting TRBD2. Germline V CDR1 and CDR2: MNHNS, SASEGT. The CDR3 loop spans 15 amino acids. Unmatched junction bases numbered 8, after V lost 7 bases and J lost 2 bases. The CDR3 here is CASTLAGEGTYEQYF. The DNA of the CDR3 is TGTGCCAGCACGCTAGCGGGAGAGGGAACCTACGAGCAGTACTTC.

The V and J genes are TRBV7-9 and TRBJ1-3; 9 positions agree with TRBD1. CDR3 length: 16 amino acids. Germline CDR1 is SEHNR and CDR2 is FQNEAQ (reference sequence). The junction had 5 bases not matched to a gene; V was cut back by 5 bases and J by 0 bases. The CDR3 loop reads CASSGRDRDSGNTIYF. In DNA, the CDR3 is TGTGCCAGCAGCGGCCGGGACAGGGACTCTGGAAACACCATATATTTT.

As regards this clone: Other DNA sequences from this sample encode an identical CDR3 as well. This chain connects TRBV19 to TRBJ2-7, with 8 bases fitting TRBD1. CDR3 length: 15 residues. Germline lookup yields CDR1 LNHDA and CDR2 SQIVND (reference sequence). Germline trimming cut 3 bases from V and 1 base from J; bases unmatched to any gene: 5. The CDR3 region is CASSIGQGTSYEQYF. The DNA of the CDR3 is TGTGCCAGTAGTATCGGACAGGGCACTTCCTACGAGCAGTACTTC.

V and J are TRBV28 and TRBJ1-3; D may be TRBD1 (6 bases). This CDR3 is 16 amino acids long. Germline values: CDR1 MDHEN, CDR2 SYDVKM. Trimming stripped 2 bases from V and 0 bases from J, with 11 bases between. The DNA of the CDR3 is TGTGCCAGCAGTTTACGCCAGGGGAGCTCTGGAAACACCATATATTTT. This codes for CASSLRQGSSGNTIYF.

The rearrangement uses TRBV9 and TRBJ2-3, with D unclear. The CDR3 runs to 13 residues. V shed 3 bases and J shed 4 bases, with 9 bases lying between them. Germline assignment: CDR1 SGDLS and CDR2 YYNGEE. In nucleotides, the CDR3 is TGTGCCAGCAGCGCCCTTAACTCAGATACGCAGTATTTT. The encoded protein is CASSALNSDTQYF.

The rearrangement links TRBV5-1 to TRBJ2-5; 7 nucleotides agree with TRBD2. CDR1 and CDR2 from the germline V gene are SGHRS and YFSETQ. V trimming: 1 base; J trimming: 5 bases; junction bases outside the gene matches: 5. CDR3 length equals 14 residues. The CDR3 sequence is CASSLLGGFETQYF. In DNA form, the CDR3 reads TGCGCCAGCAGCTTGTTGGGGGGGTTTGAGACCCAGTACTTC.

V usage is TRBV28 and J usage is TRBJ2-7; the D gene is possibly TRBD1 (5 bases). The CDR3 covers 12 residues. Germline assignment: CDR1 MDHEN and CDR2 SYDVKM. Trimming took off 8 bases at V and 4 bases at J, with 12 bases between the two ends. The CDR3 is CASQDTEYEQYF. The CDR3 nucleotides read TGTGCCAGCCAGGACACAGAATACGAGCAGTACTTC. Full variable domain (missing parts from reference TRBV28 and TRBJ2-7): DVKVTQSSRYLVKRTGEKVFLECVQDMDHENMFWYRQDPGLGLRLIYFSYDVKMKEKGDIPEGYSVSREKKERFSLILESASTNQTSMYLCASQDTEYEQYFGPGTRLTVT.

The chain carries TRBV5-1 and TRBJ2-5, with TRBD1 matching over 10 bases. With 2 bases clipped from V and 3 bases from J, the junction kept 4 bases outside the gene matches. CDR1 and CDR2 from the germline V gene are SGHRS and YFSETQ. The CDR3 has 15 residues. CDR3 residues: CASSFRDRGKETQYF. The CDR3 nucleotides are TGCGCCAGCAGCTTTAGGGACAGGGGCAAAGAGACCCAGTACTTC.

This clone was seen a single time. The chain links TRBV29-1 to TRBJ2-7, with no clear D. V was pared by 7 bases and J by 5 bases, with 9 bases between. Germline V gene lookup returns CDR1 SQVTM and CDR2 ANQGSEA. This CDR3 comprises 10 residues. CDR3 DNA sequence: TGCAGCGGGTTCCAGGACGAGCAGTACTTC. Its protein product is CSGFQDEQYF.

The CDR3 DNA follows: TGTGCCAGCAGTTATAGCGGGGGGGCAGGGGAGACCCAGTACTTC. It yields the protein CASSYSGGAGETQYF. This chain uses TRBV6-5 with TRBJ2-5, with 11 positions matching TRBD2. The CDR3 is 15 residues long. The germline CDR1 and CDR2 sequences are MNHEY and SVGAGI. V dropped 3 bases and J dropped 5; count of bases not matched to a gene: 5.

The genes are TRBV21-1 and TRBJ2-3; the DNA was not used to check the table's D call, TRBD1. TRBV21-1 is tagged as a pseudogene. This CDR3 spans 17 amino acids. CDR3 nucleotides: TGTGCCAGCAGCAAAGCTCCTCAGGGGGGCTCCCGGGATACGCAGTATTTT. Translating gives CASSKAPQGGSRDTQYF.

The chain has TRBV9 and TRBJ2-7; 8 bases match TRBD2. The CDR3 is 12 residues long. In germline, CDR1 is SGDLS, CDR2 YYNGEE. V was pared by 4 bases and J by 7 bases, with 4 bases of the junction left unmatched. DNA for the CDR3: TGTGCCAGCAGCCCGGGGGGGGGAGAGCAGTACTTC. Translated, it gives CASSPGGGEQYF.

This chain connects TRBV28 to TRBJ2-6, with a weak D call TRBD2 (6 bases). The CDR3 loop spans 16 amino acids. V was pared by 3 bases and J by 1 base, with 10 bases between. The germline CDR1 and CDR2 sequences are MDHEN and SYDVKM. CDR3 DNA: TGTGCCAGCAGTTTGAGGGACTTGTCTGGGGCCAACGTCCTGACTTTC. This gives the protein CASSLRDLSGANVLTF.

The CDR3 reads CAWKNWGANVLTF. CDR3 coding DNA: TGTGCCTGGAAAAACTGGGGGGCCAACGTCCTGACTTTC. The chain is built from TRBV30 and TRBJ2-6; D unclear. V lost 4 bases and J 4 bases, leaving 8 bases between the germline ends. The length of the CDR3 is 13 residues. From germline, CDR1 is GTSNPN and CDR2 SVGIG (reference sequence).

The chain employs TRBV4-2 and TRBJ1-2; 8 positions match TRBD1. The CDR3 loop spans 15 amino acids. Germline V lookup: CDR1 LGHNA, CDR2 YNFKEQ. V shed 5 bases, J shed 4 bases, and the junction held 9 bases outside the gene matches. As DNA, the CDR3 is TGTGCCAGCAGCGTGACAGGGGTGACGACCTATGGCTACACCTTC. This sequence encodes CASSVTGVTTYGYTF.